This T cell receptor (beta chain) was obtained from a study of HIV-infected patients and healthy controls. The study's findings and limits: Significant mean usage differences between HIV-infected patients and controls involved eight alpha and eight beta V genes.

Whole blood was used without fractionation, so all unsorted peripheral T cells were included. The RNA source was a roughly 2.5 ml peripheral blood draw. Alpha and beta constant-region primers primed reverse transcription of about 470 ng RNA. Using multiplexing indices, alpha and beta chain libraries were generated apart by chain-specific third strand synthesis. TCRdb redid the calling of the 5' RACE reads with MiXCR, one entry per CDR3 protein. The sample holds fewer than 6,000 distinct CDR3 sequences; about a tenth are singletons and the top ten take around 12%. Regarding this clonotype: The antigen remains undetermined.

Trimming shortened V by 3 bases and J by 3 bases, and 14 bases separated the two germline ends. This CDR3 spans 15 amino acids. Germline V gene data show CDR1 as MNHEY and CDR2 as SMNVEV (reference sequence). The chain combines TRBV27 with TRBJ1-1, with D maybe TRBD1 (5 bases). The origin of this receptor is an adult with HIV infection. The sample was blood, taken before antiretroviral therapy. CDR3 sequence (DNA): TGTGCCAGCAGTTTCGCACAGGAGACCCACACTGAAGCTTTCTTT. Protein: CASSFAQETHTEAFF.